The 15 T cell receptor beta chains below come from one sample, sequenced in a study of cytomegalovirus exposure and HLA in healthy donors. The PCR ran on 60 Vbeta and 13 Jbeta primers. Method: immunoSEQ multiplex PCR; TCRdb's copy keeps in-frame clones and lacks some. The sample holds about 140,000 clones. The specimen was PBMCs. The origin of the receptors is a woman aged 18-30 years in good health and CMV-seronegative.

The V call is TRBV29-1, the J call TRBJ2-1; D is perhaps TRBD2 (5 bases). V was trimmed by 0 bases and J by 9 bases, leaving 12 bases between them. Germline CDR1 and CDR2: SQVTM and ANQGSEA. The CDR3 has 13 residues. The CDR3 region has the DNA TGCAGCGTTGAAGATCAGGTCCGGGGTGAGCAGTTCTTC. Amino acids: CSVEDQVRGEQFF.

V usage is TRBV11-3 and J usage is TRBJ2-5; D perhaps matches TRBD2 (6 bases). V lost 4 bases to trimming and J lost 3 bases, with 15 bases between them. Germline V gene data show CDR1 as SGHNT and CDR2 as YENEEA. The length of the CDR3 is 15 residues. CDR3 nucleotides: TGTGCCAGCAGCTCGGGACTGACGATGGAAGAGACCCAGTACTTC. Amino acid sequence: CASSSGLTMEETQYF.

The rearrangement uses TRBV5-1 and TRBJ2-1; 7 nucleotides agree with TRBD2. Trimming took 0 bases from V and 5 from J; bases not matched to a gene: 5. The CDR3 runs to 15 residues. Germline-derived CDR1 and CDR2 are SGHRS and YFSETQ. CDR3 region: CASSLGLAENNEQFF. The CDR3, as DNA: TGCGCCAGCAGCTTGGGTCTAGCGGAGAACAATGAGCAGTTCTTC.

The gene calls are TRBV19 and TRBJ1-1, with 10 bases identical to TRBD1. The V and J ends lost 7 bases and 4 bases, in that order; junction bases with no gene match: 9. The CDR3 spans 15 residues. Germline CDR1 reads LNHDA; CDR2 reads SQIVND (reference sequence). The CDR3 DNA reads TGTGCCAGTAAAACCGGGACAGGGGACGGCACTGAAGCTTTCTTT. Translated, it gives CASKTGTGDGTEAFF.

The chain employs TRBV6-5 and TRBJ1-2; 9 nucleotides match TRBD1. The CDR3 has 13 amino acids. Germline loops: CDR1 MNHEY, CDR2 SVGAGI. With 5 bases clipped from V and 7 bases from J, the junction kept 5 bases outside the gene matches. The CDR3 loop reads CASSPDRGGGYTF. CDR3 nucleotide sequence: TGTGCCAGCAGTCCGGACAGGGGCGGTGGCTACACCTTC.

The V gene is TRBV11-3, the J gene TRBJ2-5, with TRBD2 as a possible D gene (5 bases). The CDR3 loop spans 14 amino acids. CDR1 is SGHNT and CDR2 is YENEEA in the germline V gene. V lost 6 bases to trimming and J lost 2 bases, with 13 bases between them. The CDR3 bases are TGTGCCAGCAGACCAAGAGGGAATCAAGAGACCCAGTACTTC. Residues: CASRPRGNQETQYF.

The V and J genes are TRBV5-1 and TRBJ2-1; weak D call: TRBD2 (5 bases). Germline loops: CDR1 SGHRS, CDR2 YFSETQ. The CDR3 has 13 amino acids. V lost 0 bases to trimming and J lost 9 bases, with 10 bases between them. The CDR3 sequence: CASSLGPRVEQFF. For the CDR3, the DNA is TGCGCCAGCAGCTTGGGGCCGAGGGTTGAGCAGTTCTTC. Filled out from reference TRBV5-1 and TRBJ2-1, the complete variable domain reads KAGVTQTPRYLIKTRGQQVTLSCSPISGHRSVSWYQQTPGQGLQFLFEYFSETQRNKGNFPGRFSGRQFSNSRSEMNVSTLELGDSALYLCASSLGPRVEQFFGPGTRLTVL.

V is TRBV7-9 and J is TRBJ2-7; 8 bases line up with TRBD1. CDR1 SEHNR and CDR2 FQNEAQ come from the germline V gene (reference sequence). The CDR3 loop spans 16 amino acids. Trimming removed 2 bases from V and 4 bases from J; junction bases left unmatched: 10. CDR3 in amino acids: CASSLSGTGVTYEQYF. The CDR3 DNA follows: TGTGCCAGCAGCTTATCGGGGACAGGCGTTACTTACGAGCAGTACTTC.

The rearrangement uses TRBV6-4 and TRBJ1-1; TRBD1 matches 7 bases. Germline values: CDR1 MRHNA, CDR2 SNTAGT. CDR3 size: 12 residues. Trimming took 5 bases from V and 13 from J; bases not matched to a gene: 10. As DNA, the CDR3 is TGTGCCAGCAGTTCCGGGACAGAGGCAGTTTTCTTT. It codes for CASSSGTEAVFF.

The V call is TRBV11-2, the J call TRBJ1-5, with D unclear. This CDR3 spans 13 amino acids. In germline, CDR1 is SGHAT, CDR2 FQNNGV. V was trimmed by 1 base and J by 4 bases, leaving 5 bases between them. CDR3 sequence: CASSLGANQPQHF. The CDR3 DNA reads TGTGCCAGCAGCTTAGGCGCGAATCAGCCCCAGCATTTT.

The J gene is TRBJ1-1, the V gene TRBV11-1, with no clear D. Germline CDR1 is SGHAT and CDR2 is FQDESV (reference sequence). The germline V and J ends were trimmed by 5 bases and 0 bases, with 13 bases remaining between them. The CDR3 covers 15 residues. The CDR3 nucleotides read TGTGCCAGCAGCCCACACAGCCTCCTGAACACTGAAGCTTTCTTT. Translation gives CASSPHSLLNTEAFF. The whole variable domain, remainder taken from reference TRBV11-1 and TRBJ1-1, is EAEVAQSPRYKITEKSQAVAFWCDPISGHATLYWYRQILGQGPELLVQFQDESVVDDSQLPKDRFSAERLKGVDSTLKIQPAELGDSAMYLCASSPHSLLNTEAFFGQGTRLTVV.

The chain recombines TRBV12-5 with TRBJ2-3; 8 bases are a match to TRBD2. The CDR3 loop spans 13 amino acids. Trimming removed 7 bases from V and 3 bases from J; junction bases left unmatched: 3. Germline lookup yields CDR1 LGHNT and CDR2 FRNRAP. The CDR3 reads CASARGGTDTQYF. In DNA form, the CDR3 reads TGTGCTAGTGCTCGGGGGGGTACAGATACGCAGTATTTT.

V usage is TRBV9 and J usage is TRBJ2-3, with TRBD2 matching over 8 bases. V gave up 0 bases and J gave up 6 bases; unmatched junction bases: 15. The CDR3 consists of 18 residues. CDR1 is SGDLS, CDR2 YYNGEE, per germline. The CDR3 here is CASSVDGRARFGPDTQYF. In nucleotides, the CDR3 is TGTGCCAGCAGCGTAGACGGGAGGGCCCGTTTCGGTCCTGATACGCAGTATTTT.

This sequence joins TRBV5-1 and TRBJ2-7; 10 nucleotides agree with TRBD2. This CDR3 has 14 residues. Germline CDR1 SGHRS, CDR2 YFSETQ. V was pared by 4 bases and J by 5 bases, with 6 bases of the junction left unmatched. CDR3 in DNA: TGCGCCAGCAGCGCGGGACTAGCGCCCGACGAGCAGTACTTC. Its translation: CASSAGLAPDEQYF.

CDR3 sequence: CASSGNNPLLTDTQYF. The CDR3 nucleotides are TGTGCCAGCAGCGGAAACAATCCATTGTTGACAGATACGCAGTATTTT. V usage is TRBV9 and J usage is TRBJ2-3; D ambiguous. Trimming cost V 3 bases and J 3 bases, with 17 bases left between them. Germline CDR1 reads SGDLS; CDR2 reads YYNGEE. The CDR3 is made up of 16 amino acids.